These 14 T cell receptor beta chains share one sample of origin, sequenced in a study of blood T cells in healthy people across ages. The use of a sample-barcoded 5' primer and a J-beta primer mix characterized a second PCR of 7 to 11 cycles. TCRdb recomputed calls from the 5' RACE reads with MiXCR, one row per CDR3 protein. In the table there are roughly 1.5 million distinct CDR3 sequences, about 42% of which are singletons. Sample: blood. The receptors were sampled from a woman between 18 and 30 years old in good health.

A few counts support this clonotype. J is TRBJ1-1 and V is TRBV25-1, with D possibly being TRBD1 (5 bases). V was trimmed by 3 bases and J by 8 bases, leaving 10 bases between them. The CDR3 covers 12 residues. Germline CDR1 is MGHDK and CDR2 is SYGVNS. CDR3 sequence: CASSEQGMEAFF. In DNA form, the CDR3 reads TGTGCCAGCAGTGAGCAGGGAATGGAAGCTTTCTTT.

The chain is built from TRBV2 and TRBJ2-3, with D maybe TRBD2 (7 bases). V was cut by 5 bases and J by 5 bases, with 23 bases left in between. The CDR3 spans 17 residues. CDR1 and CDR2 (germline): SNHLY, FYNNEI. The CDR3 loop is CASSPRGGWFAGDTQYF. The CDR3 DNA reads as TGTGCCAGCAGTCCTAGGGGGGGATGGTTCGCAGGAGATACGCAGTATTTT. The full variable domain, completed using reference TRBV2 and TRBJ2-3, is EPEVTQTPSHQVTQMGQEVILRCVPISNHLYFYWYRQILGQKVEFLVSFYNNEISEKSEIFDDQFSVERPDGSNFTLKIRSTKLEDSAMYFCASSPRGGWFAGDTQYFGPGTRLTVL.

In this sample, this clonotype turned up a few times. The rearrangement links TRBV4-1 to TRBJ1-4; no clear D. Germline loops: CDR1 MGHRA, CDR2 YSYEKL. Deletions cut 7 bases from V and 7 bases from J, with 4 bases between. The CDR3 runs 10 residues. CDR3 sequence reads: CASMGEKLFF. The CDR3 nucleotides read TGCGCCAGCATGGGTGAAAAACTGTTTTTT.

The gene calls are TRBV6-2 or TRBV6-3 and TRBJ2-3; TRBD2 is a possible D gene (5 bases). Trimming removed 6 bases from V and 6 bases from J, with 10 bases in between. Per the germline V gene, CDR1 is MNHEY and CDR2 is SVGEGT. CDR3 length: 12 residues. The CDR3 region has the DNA TGTGCCAGCAGGTACCAGCGGGATACGCAGTATTTT. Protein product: CASRYQRDTQYF.

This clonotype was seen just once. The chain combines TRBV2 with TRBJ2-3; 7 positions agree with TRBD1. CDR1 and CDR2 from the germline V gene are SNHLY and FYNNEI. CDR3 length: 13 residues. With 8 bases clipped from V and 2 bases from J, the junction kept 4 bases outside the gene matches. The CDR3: CASGQEHTDTQYF. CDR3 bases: TGTGCCAGCGGACAGGAACACACAGATACGCAGTATTTT.

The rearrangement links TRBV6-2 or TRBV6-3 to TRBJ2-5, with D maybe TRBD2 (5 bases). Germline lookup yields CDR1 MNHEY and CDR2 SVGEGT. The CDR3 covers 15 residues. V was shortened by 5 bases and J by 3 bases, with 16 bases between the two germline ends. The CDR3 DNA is TGTGCCAGCAGTGCCCGACCAGCGGAGAAAGAGACCCAGTACTTC. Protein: CASSARPAEKETQYF.

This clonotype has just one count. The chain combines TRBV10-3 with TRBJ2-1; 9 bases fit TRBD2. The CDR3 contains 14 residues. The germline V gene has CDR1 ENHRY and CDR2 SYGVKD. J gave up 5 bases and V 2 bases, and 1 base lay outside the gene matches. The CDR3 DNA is TGTGCCATCAGTGAGAGCGGGGGGCACAATGAGCAGTTCTTC. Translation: CAISESGGHNEQFF.

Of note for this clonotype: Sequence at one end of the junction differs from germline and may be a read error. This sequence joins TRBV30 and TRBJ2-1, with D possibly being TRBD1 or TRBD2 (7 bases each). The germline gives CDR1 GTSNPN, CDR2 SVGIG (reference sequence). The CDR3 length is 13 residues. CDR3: CDWSGVRGGEQFF. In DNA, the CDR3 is TGTGACTGGAGTGGTGTCAGGGGGGGTGAGCAGTTCTTC.

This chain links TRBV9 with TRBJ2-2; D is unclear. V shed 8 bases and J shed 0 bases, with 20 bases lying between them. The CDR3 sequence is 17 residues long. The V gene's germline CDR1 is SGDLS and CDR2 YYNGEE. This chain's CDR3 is CASSKWTLGPNTGELFF. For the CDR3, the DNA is TGTGCCAGTAGCAAATGGACGTTAGGGCCGAACACCGGGGAGCTGTTTTTT.

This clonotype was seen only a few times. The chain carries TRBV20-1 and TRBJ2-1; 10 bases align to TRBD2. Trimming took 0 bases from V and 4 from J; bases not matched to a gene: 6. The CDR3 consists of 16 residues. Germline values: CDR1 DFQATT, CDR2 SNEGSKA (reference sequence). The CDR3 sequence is CSARDPSGGLYNEQFF. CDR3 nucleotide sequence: TGCAGTGCTAGAGACCCTAGCGGGGGCCTTTACAATGAGCAGTTCTTC.

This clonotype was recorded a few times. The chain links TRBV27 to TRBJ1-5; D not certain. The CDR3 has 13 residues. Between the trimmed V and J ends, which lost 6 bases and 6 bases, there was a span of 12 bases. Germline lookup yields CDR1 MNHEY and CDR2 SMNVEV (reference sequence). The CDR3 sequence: CASRKQHLQPQHF. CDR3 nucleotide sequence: TGTGCCAGCAGAAAACAACACCTTCAGCCCCAGCATTTT.

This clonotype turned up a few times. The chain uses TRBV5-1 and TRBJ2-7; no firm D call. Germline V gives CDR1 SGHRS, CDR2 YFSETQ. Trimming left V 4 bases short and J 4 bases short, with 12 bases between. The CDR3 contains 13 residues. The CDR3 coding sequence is TGCGCCAGCAGCCTCAGATCCATTTACGAGCAGTACTTC. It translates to CASSLRSIYEQYF.

The CDR3 spells CASSFRDRGRADTQYF. Here the CDR3 DNA reads TGTGCCAGCAGTTTTCGGGACAGGGGGCGCGCAGATACGCAGTATTTT. The chain employs TRBV12-3 or TRBV12-4 and TRBJ2-3; 12 bases align to TRBD1. V shed 3 bases and J 4 bases; nucleotides not matched to a gene: 5. The length of the CDR3 is 16 residues.

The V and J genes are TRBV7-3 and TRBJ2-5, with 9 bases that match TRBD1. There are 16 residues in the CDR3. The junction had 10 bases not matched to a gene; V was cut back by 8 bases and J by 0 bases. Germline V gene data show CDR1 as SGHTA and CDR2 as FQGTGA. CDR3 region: CASWSRDRDNQETQYF. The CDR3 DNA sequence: TGTGCCAGCTGGTCACGGGACAGGGACAACCAAGAGACCCAGTACTTC.